The TCR beta chain under discussion was sequenced for a study of cytomegalovirus exposure and HLA in healthy donors. Researchers ran the PCR with 60 Vbeta and 13 Jbeta primers. The table came from immunoSEQ multiplex PCR; TCRdb's copy has only in-frame clones and leaves some out. The sample includes 200,000 to 250,000 clones. V shed 3 bases and J shed 8 bases, with 13 bases lying between them. Germline loops: CDR1 KGHSH, CDR2 LQKENI. This CDR3 contains 14 residues. Details on this clone: Its specificity is unknown.

Study outcomes and limitations: A list of approximately 160 TCR beta chains associated with cytomegalovirus was given. Presence/absence comparisons presumed near-even sequencing depth among donors. Researchers left out some V segments, among them TRBV6-2 and TRBV6-3, as indistinguishable. Analysis performed later showed TCR beta chains linked to HLA being more clonally expanded than equally common others.

This receptor was identified in a girl aged 2-10 years in good health and CMV-seropositive. Sequencing was performed on PBMCs. The J gene is TRBJ2-2, the V gene TRBV18; weak D call: TRBD1 (6 bases). This CDR3 reads CASSPHREEGELFF. The CDR3, as DNA: TGTGCCAGCTCACCCCACAGGGAAGAAGGGGAGCTGTTTTTT.